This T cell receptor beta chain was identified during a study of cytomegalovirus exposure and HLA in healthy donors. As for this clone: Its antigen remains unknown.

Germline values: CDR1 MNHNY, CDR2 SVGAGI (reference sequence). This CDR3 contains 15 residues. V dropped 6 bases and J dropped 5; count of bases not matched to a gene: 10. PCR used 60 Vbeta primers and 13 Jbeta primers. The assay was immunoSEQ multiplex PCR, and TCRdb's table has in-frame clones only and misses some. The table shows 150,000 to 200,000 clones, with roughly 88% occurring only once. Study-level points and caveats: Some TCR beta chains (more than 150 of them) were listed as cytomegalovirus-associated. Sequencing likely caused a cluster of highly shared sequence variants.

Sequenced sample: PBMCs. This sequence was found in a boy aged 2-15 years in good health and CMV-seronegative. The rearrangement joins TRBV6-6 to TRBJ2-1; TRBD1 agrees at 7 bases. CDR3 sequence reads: CASRLTGNGNNEQFF. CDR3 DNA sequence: TGTGCCAGCAGGCTGACAGGGAACGGGAACAATGAGCAGTTCTTC.